A selection of T cell receptor beta chains follows, all from one sample in a study of T cell responses to AZD1222 COVID-19 vaccine. Generated by immunoSEQ multiplex PCR, the TCRdb table keeps only in-frame clones and is missing some. The sample has 140,000 or so clones; around nine tenths are singletons. Sequenced here: peripheral blood, sampled on day 0 of AZD1222 vaccination. The receptor source for this set is an adult in good health. Each CDR3 is given with its conserved first and last residue. The order of the fields is J gene, V gene, clone size, D gene, CDR3 protein, CDR3 DNA. A D gene is named only where the DNA matches it firmly. A clone size is listed for some rows: how often the clone was seen (once, few, many), or a class if it is expanded.

TRBJ1-2 TRBV3-1/TRBV3-2 . TRBD1 CASSLRDRGDGYTF TGTGCCAGCAGCCTTAGGGACAGGGGTGATGGCTACACCTTC
TRBJ2-1 TRBV7-6 . . CASSSRGAAPEPGNEQFF TGTGCCAGCAGCTCACGCGGGGCAGCTCCAGAACCAGGCAATGAGCAGTTCTTC
TRBJ2-3 TRBV28 . TRBD2 CASSLLYEPTSGSFGDTQYF TGTGCCAGCAGTTTATTATATGAGCCGACTAGCGGGAGTTTCGGAGATACGCAGTATTTT
TRBJ2-5 TRBV5-4 . TRBD1 CASSLGQGAETQYF TGTGCCAGCAGCCTGGGGCAGGGGGCAGAGACCCAGTACTTC
TRBJ2-3 TRBV5-1 . . CASSPSGPLETDTQYF TGCGCCAGCAGCCCTTCGGGACCCCTAGAGACAGATACGCAGTATTTT
TRBJ1-6 TRBV6-1 few TRBD1 CASSTRDRESSPLHF TGTGCCAGCAGTACCCGGGACAGGGAGAGTTCACCCCTCCACTTT
TRBJ2-3 TRBV20-1 . . CSASGWVPSDTQYF TGCAGTGCTAGTGGTTGGGTCCCCTCAGATACGCAGTATTTT
TRBJ2-1 TRBV27 . . CASSLYRSYNEQFF TGTGCCAGCAGTTTATATCGCTCCTACAATGAGCAGTTCTTC
TRBJ2-3 TRBV7-7 . TRBD2 CASSFASGRTDTQYF TGTGCTAGCAGCTTCGCTAGCGGGCGCACAGATACGCAGTATTTT
TRBJ1-5 TRBV28 few TRBD1 CASSLGVDRGGNQPQHF TGTGCCAGCAGTTTAGGTGTCGACAGGGGCGGCAATCAGCCCCAGCATTTT
TRBJ2-2 TRBV5-5 once TRBD1 CASSPGTGGWNTGELFF TGTGCCAGCAGCCCAGGGACAGGGGGCTGGAACACCGGGGAGCTGTTTTTT
TRBJ2-4 TRBV3-1/TRBV3-2 . . CASSQGIGAKNIQYF TGTGCCAGCAGCCAAGGAATCGGGGCCAAAAACATTCAGTACTTC
TRBJ1-4 TRBV7-9 . . CASRLGGGTNEKLFF TGTGCCAGCAGGTTAGGCGGGGGCACTAATGAAAAACTGTTTTTT
TRBJ2-1 TRBV5-1 . . CASSANYNEQFF TGCGCCAGCAGCGCAAATTACAATGAGCAGTTCTTC
TRBJ2-5 TRBV12-3/TRBV12-4 . . CASSYRDETQYF TGTGCCAGCAGTTACAGGGATGAGACCCAGTACTTC
TRBJ1-5 TRBV5-4 . TRBD1 CASSLDRGDQPQHF TGTGCCAGCAGCTTGGACAGGGGGGACCAGCCCCAGCATTTT
TRBJ1-4 TRBV4-1 . . CASSQGRVESEKLFF TGCGCCAGCAGCCAAGGCAGGGTAGAAAGTGAAAAACTGTTTTTT
TRBJ2-1 TRBV27 . TRBD2 CASSLELAGGIFHEQFF TGTGCCAGCAGTTTAGAACTAGCGGGAGGGATTTTCCATGAGCAGTTCTTC
TRBJ2-7 TRBV5-6 few TRBD1 CASSFGTGYPYEQYF TGTGCCAGCAGCTTCGGGACAGGATACCCCTACGAGCAGTACTTC
TRBJ1-2 TRBV7-2 . . CASSPGWSLTNYGYTF TGTGCCAGCAGCCCCGGGTGGAGCCTCACTAACTATGGCTACACCTTC
TRBJ2-1 TRBV27 . TRBD2 CASSSRPPTSVGYNEQFF TGTGCCAGCAGTTCCCGCCCCCCGACTAGCGTGGGGTACAATGAGCAGTTCTTC
TRBJ1-6 TRBV27 . . CASSQTYGGQTNSPLHF TGTGCCAGCAGTCAAACCTATGGTGGACAGACAAATTCACCCCTCCACTTT
TRBJ2-4 TRBV11-2 . . CASRVTLAKNIQYF TGTGCCAGCAGGGTGACGCTAGCCAAAAACATTCAGTACTTC
TRBJ1-5 TRBV30 . . CAWSNGLHQPQHF TGTGCCTGGAGTAATGGTCTTCATCAGCCCCAGCATTTT
TRBJ1-2 TRBV7-9 . . CASGYGYTF TGTGCCAGCGGCTATGGCTACACCTTC
TRBJ2-7 TRBV9 . TRBD1 CASSVLQGGEQYF TGTGCCAGCAGCGTTTTACAGGGGGGTGAGCAGTACTTC
TRBJ2-2 TRBV11-2 once TRBD2 CASSWAVAGEAGELFF TGTGCCAGCAGCTGGGCGGTAGCGGGAGAAGCCGGGGAGCTGTTTTTT
TRBJ2-7 TRBV5-4 once TRBD2 CASSPRAGGYEQYF TGTGCCAGCAGCCCGCGGGCGGGAGGCTACGAGCAGTACTTC
TRBJ2-6 TRBV24-1 . . CATRRGDGSSGANVLTF TGTGCCACCAGACGCGGGGACGGCAGCTCTGGGGCCAACGTCCTGACTTTC
TRBJ2-7 TRBV28 . . CASSLSGEQYF TGTGCCAGCAGTTTATCTGGGGAGCAGTACTTC
TRBJ2-7 TRBV5-1 . TRBD1 CASGQWTGEYEQYF TGCGCCAGCGGTCAATGGACAGGAGAATACGAGCAGTACTTC
TRBJ1-2 TRBV11-1 . . CASSFRDSNYGYTF TGTGCCAGCAGCTTTCGGGATTCTAACTATGGCTACACCTTC
TRBJ2-5 TRBV5-1 . TRBD1 CASSLTGQGGQETQYF TGCGCCAGCAGCTTGACGGGACAGGGAGGGCAAGAGACCCAGTACTTC
TRBJ2-7 TRBV6-1 . . CASSEMGNYEQYF TGTGCCAGCAGTGAGATGGGGAACTACGAGCAGTACTTC
TRBJ1-1 TRBV2 . . CATATGMNTEAFF TGTGCCACCGCGACAGGTATGAACACTGAAGCTTTCTTT
TRBJ2-3 TRBV28 . . CASSLTALTDTQYF TGTGCCAGCAGTTTAACTGCTCTGACAGATACGCAGTATTTT
TRBJ1-3 TRBV2 . . CASTQYGNTIYF TGTGCCAGCACACAGTACGGAAACACCATATATTTT
TRBJ1-1 TRBV7-9 . TRBD1 CASSQTGVPEAFF TGTGCCAGCAGCCAGACAGGGGTCCCTGAAGCTTTCTTT
TRBJ1-2 TRBV21-1 once . CASSKRISEGQGPGYTF TGTGCCAGCAGCAAAAGGATTAGTGAGGGACAGGGTCCCGGCTACACCTTC
TRBJ2-7 TRBV5-4 . . CASSELGIWKSEQYF TGTGCCAGCAGCGAGCTGGGGATCTGGAAGAGCGAGCAGTACTTC
TRBJ1-2 TRBV5-1 . . CASRDGGRSQGAYGYTF TGCGCCAGCAGGGACGGGGGCCGCAGTCAAGGAGCTTATGGCTACACCTTC
TRBJ1-1 TRBV4-1 . . CASSPTGSTEAFF TGCGCCAGCAGCCCAACAGGGAGCACTGAAGCTTTCTTT
TRBJ1-2 TRBV7-2 . . CASSHRTNYGYTF TGTGCCAGCAGCCACCGAACTAACTATGGCTACACCTTC